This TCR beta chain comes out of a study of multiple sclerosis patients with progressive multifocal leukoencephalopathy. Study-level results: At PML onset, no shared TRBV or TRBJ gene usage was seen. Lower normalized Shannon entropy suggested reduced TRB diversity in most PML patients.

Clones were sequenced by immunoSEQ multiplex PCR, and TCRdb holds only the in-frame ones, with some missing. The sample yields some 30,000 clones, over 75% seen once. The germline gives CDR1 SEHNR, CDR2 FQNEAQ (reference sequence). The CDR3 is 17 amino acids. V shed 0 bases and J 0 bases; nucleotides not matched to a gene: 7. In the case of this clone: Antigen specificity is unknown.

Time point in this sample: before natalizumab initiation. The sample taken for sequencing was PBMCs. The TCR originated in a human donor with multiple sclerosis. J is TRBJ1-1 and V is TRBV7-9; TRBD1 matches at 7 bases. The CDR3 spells CASSLAQGRRVNTEAFF. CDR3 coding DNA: TGTGCCAGCAGCTTAGCACAGGGGCGCAGGGTGAACACTGAAGCTTTCTTT.